This T cell receptor (beta chain) appears in the sequencing data of a study of blood T cell repertoires in COVID-19. In the study overall: From T cells, B-cell-depleted T cells, or PBMCs came the material, which was cDNA or gDNA.

The germline V gene encodes CDR1 MDHEN and CDR2 SYDVKM. The V segment lost 4 bases and the J segment 0 bases; nucleotides outside the gene matches: 11. The CDR3 runs 18 residues. As originally analysed: From reference gene primer amplification, estimates of nucleated cell counts were derived. Libraries were prepared by immunoSEQ multiplex PCR; TCRdb keeps only in-frame clonotypes and omits some of them. V and J calls and clone size come straight from that table; D and trimming were deduced from the DNA. The table shows 280,000 or so clones, with around 87% occurring only once. This TCR derives from a woman in her 30s who had recovered from COVID-19. The material sequenced was peripheral blood. This chain joins TRBV28 and TRBJ2-3, with 9 bases fitting TRBD2. The CDR3 spells CASSSPTQLAGSTDTQYF. Written as DNA, the CDR3 is TGTGCCAGCAGTTCACCCACCCAACTAGCGGGCAGCACAGATACGCAGTATTTT. The variable domain in full, completed from reference TRBV28 and TRBJ2-3, reads DVKVTQSSRYLVKRTGEKVFLECVQDMDHENMFWYRQDPGLGLRLIYFSYDVKMKEKGDIPEGYSVSREKKERFSLILESASTNQTSMYLCASSSPTQLAGSTDTQYFGPGTRLTVL.